Following are 29 T cell receptor beta chains from one sample sequenced in a study of blood T cell repertoires in COVID-19. TCRdb's copy holds only in-frame clones and misses some; the assay was immunoSEQ multiplex PCR. Of more than 65,000 clones in the sample, approximately 90% were seen once. The source material was peripheral blood. These receptors all come from a woman aged 80 or over with active or convalescent COVID-19.

The chain's CDR3 is CSVRAGTSGSNEQFF. In DNA, the CDR3 is TGCAGCGTTCGCGCCGGGACTAGCGGGAGTAATGAGCAGTTCTTC. This chain connects TRBV29-1 to TRBJ2-1; 14 bases agree with TRBD2. CDR1 SQVTM and CDR2 ANQGSEA come from the germline V gene. The CDR3 consists of 15 residues. Trimming cost V 5 bases and J 7 bases; bases outside gene matches: 7.

This rearrangement joins TRBV28 to TRBJ1-5; D remains unclear. Germline V gene data show CDR1 as MDHEN and CDR2 as SYDVKM. V was pared by 5 bases and J by 2 bases, with 13 bases between. The CDR3 length is 15 residues. CDR3 nucleotide sequence: TGTGCCAGCAGTCCCGGCGGTACCGGCAATCAGCCCCAGCATTTT. Encoded protein: CASSPGGTGNQPQHF.

V is TRBV4-1 and J is TRBJ2-7; a possible D gene is TRBD2 (5 bases). V shed 3 bases and J shed 3 bases, with 15 bases lying between them. CDR1 is MGHRA and CDR2 is YSYEKL in the germline V gene. The length of the CDR3 is 15 residues. The CDR3 sequence: CASSQSPREGYEQYF. CDR3 DNA sequence: TGCGCCAGCAGCCAGTCACCGAGGGAAGGCTACGAGCAGTACTTC.

The CDR3 DNA is TGTGCCAGCAGGGGGGACAGCGTACCAAACACTGAAGCTTTCTTT. It specifies CASRGDSVPNTEAFF. The J gene is TRBJ1-1, the V gene TRBV6-4; the match to TRBD1 covers 7 bases. Trimming removed 6 bases from V and 2 bases from J; junction bases left unmatched: 9. Germline V gene data show CDR1 as MRHNA and CDR2 as SNTAGT. The CDR3 contains 15 residues.

CDR3 sequence reads: CASSYMQATTYEQYF. CDR3 nucleotides: TGTGCCAGCAGTTATATGCAGGCGACCACCTACGAGCAGTACTTC. The rearrangement links TRBV6-6 to TRBJ2-7; no clear D. The CDR3 totals 15 residues. Germline values: CDR1 MNHNY, CDR2 SVGAGI (reference sequence). Trimming shortened V by 3 bases and J by 2 bases, and 14 bases separated the two germline ends.

V gene TRBV5-4 combines with J gene TRBJ1-2, with D uncertain. The length of the CDR3 is 13 residues. Germline V gene lookup returns CDR1 SGHNT and CDR2 YYREEE (reference sequence). The ends were cut back, 0 bases at V and 3 bases at J, with 6 bases in the middle. The CDR3 nucleotides are TGTGCCAGCAGCTTGGGGGGAGACTATGGCTACACCTTC. Amino acids: CASSLGGDYGYTF.

The chain recombines TRBV7-6 with TRBJ2-7; TRBD2 agrees at 16 bases. J lost 5 bases, V lost 1 base, and 8 bases had no gene match. CDR1 is SGHVS and CDR2 is FNYEAQ in the germline V gene. CDR3 length: 18 amino acids. The CDR3 sequence is CASSLGSGLAGGRHEQYF. The CDR3 DNA is TGTGCCAGCAGCTTAGGGTCGGGACTAGCGGGGGGGCGGCACGAGCAGTACTTC.

The V gene is TRBV10-1, the J gene TRBJ2-3, with 7 positions matching TRBD1. The CDR3 covers 16 residues. CDR1 and CDR2 from the germline V gene are WNHNN and SYGVQD (reference sequence). V was pared by 0 bases and J by 4 bases, with 7 bases of the junction left unmatched. The DNA for the CDR3 is TGCGCCAGCAGTGAGTCCACAGGGGCCACAGCAGATACGCAGTATTTT. Translating it yields CASSESTGATADTQYF.

The gene calls are TRBV4-3 and TRBJ1-2; D may be TRBD1 (6 bases). Trimming stripped 0 bases from V and 4 bases from J, with 9 bases between. In germline, CDR1 is LGHNA, CDR2 YSLEER. The CDR3 extends over 14 amino acids. This CDR3 reads CASSQDTGFYGYTF. The CDR3 region has the DNA TGCGCCAGCAGCCAAGATACAGGGTTCTATGGCTACACCTTC.

The chain has TRBV5-4 and TRBJ1-6; TRBD1 might be the D (6 bases). CDR3 length: 17 amino acids. Germline V gene sequence: CDR1 SGHNT, CDR2 YYREEE (reference sequence). V was trimmed by 0 bases and J by 9 bases, leaving 19 bases between them. The CDR3 DNA follows: TGTGCCAGCAGCTTGGGTTTCGGGCAGGCCAGGGGTTCACCCCTCCACTTT. It is translated as CASSLGFGQARGSPLHF.

The chain uses TRBV5-1 and TRBJ2-3, with a possible D match to TRBD1 (6 bases). Per the germline V gene, CDR1 is SGHRS and CDR2 is YFSETQ. The ends were cut back, 5 bases at V and 1 base at J, with 14 bases in the middle. The CDR3 is 15 residues long. CDR3 DNA: TGCGCCAGCAGGTCGCAGGGGCATGGCACAGATACGCAGTATTTT. Protein: CASRSQGHGTDTQYF.

The chain uses TRBV4-3 and TRBJ2-1, with a possible D match to TRBD2 (6 bases). CDR3 length equals 15 residues. In germline, CDR1 is LGHNA, CDR2 YSLEER. Between the trimmed V and J ends, which lost 4 bases and 0 bases, there was a span of 10 bases. The CDR3 reads CASSLAVSSYNEQFF. The CDR3 DNA reads as TGCGCCAGCAGCCTAGCGGTGAGCTCCTACAATGAGCAGTTCTTC.

This clone showed up just a few times. V usage is TRBV12-5 and J usage is TRBJ2-3; 14 nucleotides line up with TRBD2. Losses at the gene ends were 0 bases for V and 6 bases for J; bases not matched to a gene: 5. Germline V gene data show CDR1 as LGHNT and CDR2 as FRNRAP. The CDR3 totals 17 residues. This CDR3 is CASGLVRTSGGTDTQYF. In DNA form, the CDR3 reads TGTGCTAGTGGTTTGGTACGGACTAGCGGGGGGACTGATACGCAGTATTTT.

The chain employs TRBV6-5 and TRBJ2-1, with D possibly matching TRBD2 (5 bases). The CDR3 is 13 amino acids. Trimming left V 5 bases short and J 4 bases short, with 9 bases between. CDR1 is MNHEY, CDR2 SVGAGI, per germline. This chain's CDR3 is CASSRGPYNEQFF. The CDR3 region has the DNA TGTGCCAGCAGTCGCGGGCCTTACAATGAGCAGTTCTTC.

The chain is built from TRBV6-5 and TRBJ2-5, with 8 bases identical to TRBD1. The CDR3 loop spans 15 amino acids. V dropped 4 bases and J dropped 2; count of bases not matched to a gene: 6. Germline V CDR1 and CDR2: MNHEY, SVGAGI. The CDR3, as DNA: TGTGCCAGCAGTTGGACAGGGAGGAGGCAAGAGACCCAGTACTTC. Its translation is CASSWTGRRQETQYF.

The chain employs TRBV18 and TRBJ2-7; D might be TRBD2 (5 bases). Trimming took 3 bases from V and 9 from J, leaving 12 bases between them. The germline V gene has CDR1 KGHSH and CDR2 LQKENI. The CDR3 totals 12 residues. Here the CDR3 reads CASSPPRGRQYF. The CDR3 DNA is TGTGCCAGCTCACCGCCCCGGGGTAGGCAGTACTTC.

This chain joins TRBV30 and TRBJ2-7, with TRBD2 matching 7 bases. The CDR3 runs to 13 residues. The junction had 3 bases not matched to a gene; V was cut back by 0 bases and J by 4 bases. Germline V gene sequence: CDR1 GTSNPN, CDR2 SVGIG (reference sequence). The DNA of the CDR3 is TGTGCCTGGAGTGTAGACGGGGGGTACGAGCAGTACTTC. Residues: CAWSVDGGYEQYF.

This clone was detected only once. Other DNA sequences within the sample encode an identical CDR3. The chain carries TRBV7-2 and TRBJ2-7; 10 bases align to TRBD2. This CDR3 has 15 residues. CDR1 is SGHTA, CDR2 FQGNSA, per germline. Trimming cost V 5 bases and J 0 bases; bases outside gene matches: 4. The CDR3 region is CASSLTSGNSYEQYF. In DNA, the CDR3 is TGTGCCAGCAGCCTTACTAGCGGGAACTCCTACGAGCAGTACTTC.

In this sample, this clone turned up once. The chain employs TRBV25-1 and TRBJ2-3, with TRBD2 matching 10 bases. This CDR3 is built from 16 residues. The V segment lost 1 base and the J segment 4 bases; nucleotides outside the gene matches: 5. Germline V gives CDR1 MGHDK, CDR2 SYGVNS. CDR3 nucleotide sequence: TGTGCCAGCAGTGAATTAGGAGCGGGAGGGTCAGATACGCAGTATTTT. Its protein is CASSELGAGGSDTQYF. Filled out from reference TRBV25-1 and TRBJ2-3, the complete variable domain reads EADIYQTPRYLVIGTGKKITLECSQTMGHDKMYWYQQDPGMELHLIHYSYGVNSTEKGDLSSESTVSRIRTEHFPLTLESARPSHTSQYLCASSELGAGGSDTQYFGPGTRLTVL.

The V call is TRBV21-1, the J call TRBJ2-3; the listed D gene, TRBD1, was not tested against the DNA. TRBV21-1 is an annotated pseudogene. The CDR3 has 13 residues. The CDR3 loop is CASTGQGPDTQYF. The CDR3 DNA reads as TGTGCCAGCACCGGACAGGGCCCAGATACGCAGTATTTT.

V is TRBV28 and J is TRBJ1-1, with D perhaps matching TRBD1 (6 bases). With 11 bases removed from V and 3 bases from J, the gap between germline ends came to 16 bases. CDR1 and CDR2 (germline): MDHEN, SYDVKM. There are 13 residues in the CDR3. The CDR3 DNA sequence: TGTGCCGGAAGTACAGGGATATACACTGAAGCTTTCTTT. This codes for CAGSTGIYTEAFF.

The gene calls are TRBV7-8 and TRBJ1-1, with D hard to call. CDR3 length equals 14 residues. Germline CDR1 is SGHVS and CDR2 is FQNEAQ. With 3 bases removed from V and 9 bases from J, the gap between germline ends came to 17 bases. Written as DNA, the CDR3 is TGTGCCAGCAGCTTTACAGTCGACGGGGAGAAAGCTTTCTTT. Translated, it gives CASSFTVDGEKAFF.

V is TRBV7-2 and J is TRBJ1-2; D might be TRBD1 (6 bases). Trimming removed 5 bases from V and 12 bases from J, with 16 bases in between. The CDR3 is 12 amino acids. Germline CDR1 SGHTA, CDR2 FQGNSA. The CDR3 bases are TGTGCCAGCAGCCGAAGGCGGGGGGCGAACACCTTC. The encoded protein is CASSRRRGANTF.

The chain uses TRBV27 and TRBJ2-7; TRBD2 matches at 7 bases. The CDR3 is 14 residues long. J gave up 5 bases and V 3 bases, and 7 bases lay outside the gene matches. The V gene's germline CDR1 is MNHEY and CDR2 SMNVEV (reference sequence). CDR3 sequence reads: CASSLRRGWDEQYF. For the CDR3, the DNA is TGTGCCAGCAGTTTGAGGCGGGGGTGGGACGAGCAGTACTTC.

The V and J genes are TRBV19 and TRBJ2-7, with TRBD2 matching 12 bases. Germline CDR1 and CDR2: LNHDA and SQIVND (reference sequence). The CDR3 runs 15 residues. The junction had 1 base not matched to a gene; V was cut back by 4 bases and J by 0 bases. This CDR3 is CASSKTSGSSYEQYF. The CDR3 DNA follows: TGTGCCAGTAGTAAGACTAGCGGGAGCTCCTACGAGCAGTACTTC.

This rearrangement joins TRBV3-1 (or the pseudogene TRBV3-2) to TRBJ1-3; TRBD1 aligns across 8 bases. The CDR3 contains 17 residues. CDR1 is LGHDT, CDR2 YNNKEL, per germline (reference sequence). J lost 4 bases, V lost 1 base, and 9 bases had no gene match. This chain's CDR3 is CASSQGGGQVIGNTIYF. The CDR3 nucleotides read TGTGCCAGCAGCCAAGGGGGGGGACAGGTTATCGGAAACACCATATATTTT.

The rearrangement joins TRBV6-2 or TRBV6-3 to TRBJ2-3; D remains unclear. The CDR3 consists of 13 residues. V dropped 7 bases and J dropped 3 bases, with 11 bases sitting between them. CDR1 MNHEY and CDR2 SVGEGT come from the germline V gene. The CDR3 sequence is CASTPHGTDTQYF. CDR3 DNA: TGTGCCAGCACCCCACACGGGACAGATACGCAGTATTTT.

This chain links TRBV28 with TRBJ2-2, with D possibly TRBD1 on 6 matching bases. The V gene lost 8 bases and the J gene lost 2 bases, with 15 bases spanning the gap. The germline CDR1 and CDR2 sequences are MDHEN and SYDVKM. The CDR3 is 15 amino acids. As DNA, the CDR3 is TGTGCCAGCCGCCCCGGACAGATCAACACCGGGGAGCTGTTTTTT. Protein: CASRPGQINTGELFF.

The chain links TRBV19 to TRBJ2-1, with 10 positions matching TRBD1. V gave up 3 bases and J gave up 1 base; unmatched junction bases: 6. The CDR3 runs 17 residues. CDR1 and CDR2 from the germline V gene are LNHDA and SQIVND (reference sequence). CDR3 nucleotide sequence: TGTGCCAGTAGTATGCAACCGGGACAGGGGTCCTACAATGAGCAGTTCTTC. This translates into CASSMQPGQGSYNEQFF.